The next 4 T cell receptor beta chains were all read from a single sample in a study of CD8 T cells in Susac syndrome. An input of roughly 0.45 to 1 ug of RNA was subjected to reverse transcription using random hexamers. TCRdb called the immunoSEQ multiplex PCR reads again in MiXCR, with one record for every CDR3 protein. The sample lists 150,000 to 190,000 distinct CDR3 sequences, 90% to 95% occurring once. The sequenced material came from CD4+ T cells from PBMCs. The receptors were gathered from a human donor with Susac syndrome.

DNA of the CDR3: TGCAGTGCTTACCCCCCGGGCCCCTACAATGAGCAGTTCTTC. This gives the protein CSAYPPGPYNEQFF. V usage is TRBV20-1 and J usage is TRBJ2-1; no clear D. CDR3 length: 14 amino acids. V lost 5 bases and J 2 bases, leaving 13 bases between the germline ends. Germline V gene lookup returns CDR1 DFQATT and CDR2 SNEGSKA (reference sequence).

CDR3 in DNA: TGTGCCAGCAGGGGGGGCCCCCAAGGGTTCTTC. It encodes CASRGGPQGFF. This rearrangement joins TRBV28 to TRBJ2-1; D tentatively fits TRBD1 or TRBD2 (6 bases each). Trimming left V 6 bases short and J 15 bases short, with 15 bases between. The germline V gene has CDR1 MDHEN and CDR2 SYDVKM. The CDR3 is 11 residues long.

This clonotype was detected once. The chain couples TRBV29-1 to TRBJ1-1; possible D gene TRBD1, 6 bases. V shed 2 bases and J shed 4 bases, with 14 bases lying between them. Germline assignment: CDR1 SQVTM and CDR2 ANQGSEA. The CDR3 totals 14 residues. The CDR3 sequence is CSVEQGRGVTEAFF. The CDR3 DNA reads as TGCAGCGTTGAACAGGGTAGGGGGGTCACTGAAGCTTTCTTT. Full variable domain (rest looked up from reference TRBV29-1 and TRBJ1-1): SAVISQKPSRDICQRGTSLTIQCQVDSQVTMMFWYRQQPGQSLTLIATANQGSEATYESGFVIDKFPISRPNLTFSTLTVSNMSPEDSSIYLCSVEQGRGVTEAFFGQGTRLTVV.

This chain uses TRBV20-1 with TRBJ2-2; D is ambiguous. CDR3 size: 13 residues. Trimming shortened V by 4 bases and J by 1 base, and 7 bases separated the two germline ends. Per germline, CDR1 DFQATT and CDR2 SNEGSKA (reference sequence). CDR3 amino acids: CSATSQNTGELFF. In DNA, the CDR3 is TGCAGTGCTACGTCACAGAACACCGGGGAGCTGTTTTTT.